This T cell receptor beta chain came from a study of control samples from healthy donors and cancer patients. TCRdb's copy holds only in-frame clones and misses some; the assay was immunoSEQ multiplex PCR. The data show 170,000 or so clones, roughly 92% seen once. The sequencing sample was made of blood. The receptor comes from a woman aged 18-29 years in good health.

The CDR3 here is CASSQTGLGEQPQHF. The CDR3, as DNA: TGTGCCAGCAGCCAGACAGGGCTCGGTGAGCAGCCCCAGCATTTT. The chain has TRBV7-9 and TRBJ1-5, with 7 nucleotides matching TRBD1. V lost 5 bases and J lost 7; bases outside the gene matches: 11. This CDR3 has 15 amino acids. Germline V lookup: CDR1 SEHNR, CDR2 FQNEAQ (reference sequence).